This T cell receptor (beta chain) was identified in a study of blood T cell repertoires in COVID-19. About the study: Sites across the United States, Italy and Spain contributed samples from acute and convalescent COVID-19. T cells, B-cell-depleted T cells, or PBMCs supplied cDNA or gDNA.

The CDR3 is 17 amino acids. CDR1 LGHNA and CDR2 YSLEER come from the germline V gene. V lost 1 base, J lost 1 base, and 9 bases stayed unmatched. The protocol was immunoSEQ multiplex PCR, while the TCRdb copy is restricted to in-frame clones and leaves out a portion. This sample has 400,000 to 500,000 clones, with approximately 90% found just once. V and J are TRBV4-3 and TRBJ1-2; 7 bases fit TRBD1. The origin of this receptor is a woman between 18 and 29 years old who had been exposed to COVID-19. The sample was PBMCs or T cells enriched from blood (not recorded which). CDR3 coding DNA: TGCGCCAGCAGCCAAGGATGGGGACAGACCGATAACTATGGCTACACCTTC. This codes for CASSQGWGQTDNYGYTF.